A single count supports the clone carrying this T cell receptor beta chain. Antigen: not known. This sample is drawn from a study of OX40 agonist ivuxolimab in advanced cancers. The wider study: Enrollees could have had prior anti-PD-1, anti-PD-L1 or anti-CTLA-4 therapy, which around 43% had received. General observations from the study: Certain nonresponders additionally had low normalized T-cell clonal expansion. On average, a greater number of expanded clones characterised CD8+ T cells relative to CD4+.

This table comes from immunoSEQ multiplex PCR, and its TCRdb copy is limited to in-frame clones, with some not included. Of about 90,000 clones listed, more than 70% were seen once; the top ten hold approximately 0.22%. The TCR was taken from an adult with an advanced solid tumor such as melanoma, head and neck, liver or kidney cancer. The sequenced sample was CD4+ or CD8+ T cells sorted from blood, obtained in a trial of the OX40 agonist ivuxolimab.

As DNA, the CDR3 is TGTGCCAGCAGTTCCCCGGGCCTACCCTACAATGAGCAGTTCTTC. Amino acid sequence: CASSSPGLPYNEQFF. The gene calls are TRBV28 and TRBJ2-1; no definite D call. The CDR3 covers 15 residues. Trimming left V 4 bases short and J 2 bases short, with 12 bases between. CDR1 and CDR2 (germline): MDHEN, SYDVKM.